This TCR beta chain was recorded in a study of regulatory T cells in long-lasting Graves disease. Study findings and constraints: A greater number of public clonotypes (under 3,000) was shared by persistent patients than by new patients (roughly 930).

Building the TCR beta libraries relied on iRepertoire HTBI primers, and CDR3 regions underwent Arm-PCR. TCRdb fed the multiplex PCR reads into MiXCR, producing one record per CDR3 protein. The sample holds roughly 420,000 distinct CDR3 sequences, 15% to 20% seen once. Trimming pared 0 bases from V and 5 bases from J, leaving 5 bases between. Germline CDR1 reads MRHNA; CDR2 reads SNTAGT. This CDR3 region has 13 residues. This clonotype was counted between two and nine times. Its antigen is unknown. Time point noted: newly diagnosed GD, antithyroid drugs for less than 3 months. PBMC RNA served as the TCR library source. From an endocrinology department in Xi'an, China, came the patients. EDTA tubes received approximately 10 milliliters of drawn peripheral blood. The same specimen was also included in a second study, on T cells in Graves' hyperthyroidism and ophthalmopathy.

This rearrangement joins TRBV6-4 to TRBJ2-1; D unresolved. This TCR was sampled from a woman aged 25 to 45 with Graves disease. Sequencing used peripheral blood mononuclear cells (PBMCs), obtained at new diagnosis, from a patient treated with antithyroid drugs. The CDR3 DNA sequence: TGTGCCAGCAGTGACTCAGGGAACAATGAGCAGTTCTTC. The encoded protein is CASSDSGNNEQFF.